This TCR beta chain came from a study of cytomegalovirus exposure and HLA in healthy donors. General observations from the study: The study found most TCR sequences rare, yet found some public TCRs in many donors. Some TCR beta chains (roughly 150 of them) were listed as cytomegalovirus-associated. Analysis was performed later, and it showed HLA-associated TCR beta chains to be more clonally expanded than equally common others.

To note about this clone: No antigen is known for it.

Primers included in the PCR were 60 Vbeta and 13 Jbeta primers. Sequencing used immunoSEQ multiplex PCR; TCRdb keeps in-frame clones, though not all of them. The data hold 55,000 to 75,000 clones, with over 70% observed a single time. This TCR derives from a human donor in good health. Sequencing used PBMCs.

CDR3 in amino acids: CASSHPGSSVAYEQYF. For the CDR3, the DNA is TGCGCCAGCAGCCACCCAGGCTCTAGCGTGGCCTACGAGCAGTACTTC. The rearrangement joins TRBV4-1 to TRBJ2-7; D perhaps matches TRBD2 (6 bases). The CDR3 has 16 amino acids. V lost 3 bases and J 2 bases, leaving 17 bases between the germline ends. In germline, CDR1 is MGHRA, CDR2 YSYEKL.